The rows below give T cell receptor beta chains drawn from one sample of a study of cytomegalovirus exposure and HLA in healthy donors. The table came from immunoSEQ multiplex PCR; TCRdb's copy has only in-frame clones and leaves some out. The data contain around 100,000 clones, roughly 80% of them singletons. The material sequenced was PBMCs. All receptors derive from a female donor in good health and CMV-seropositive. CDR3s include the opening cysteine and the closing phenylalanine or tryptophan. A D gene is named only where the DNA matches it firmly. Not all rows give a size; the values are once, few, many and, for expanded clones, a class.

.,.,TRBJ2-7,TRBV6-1,CASSVGQEQYF,TGTGCCAGCAGTGTAGGACAGGAGCAGTACTTC
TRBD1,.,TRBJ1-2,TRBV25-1,CASSWGGQGYGYTF,TGTGCCAGTAGTTGGGGGGGACAGGGATATGGCTACACCTTC
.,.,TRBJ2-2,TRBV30,CAWSEGVGDGELFF,TGTGCCTGGAGCGAGGGAGTCGGGGACGGGGAGCTGTTTTTT
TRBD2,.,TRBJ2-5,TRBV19,CASSPGLAADQETQYF,TGTGCCAGTAGTCCGGGACTAGCGGCAGACCAAGAGACCCAGTACTTC
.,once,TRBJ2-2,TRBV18,CASSPSTITGELFF,TGTGCCAGCTCACCATCCACAATCACCGGGGAGCTGTTTTTT
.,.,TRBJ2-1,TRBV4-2,CASSQSNSGGNEQFF,TGTGCCAGCAGCCAAAGTAACAGTGGGGGGAATGAGCAGTTCTTC
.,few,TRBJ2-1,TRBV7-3,CASSSLGGGLYNEQFF,TGTGCCAGCAGCTCCCTAGGGGGGGGGCTCTACAATGAGCAGTTCTTC
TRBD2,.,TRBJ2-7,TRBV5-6,CASSLRGVVYEQYF,TGTGCCAGCAGCTTACGGGGGGTAGTCTACGAGCAGTACTTC
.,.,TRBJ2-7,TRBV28,CASSFLFGRGSYEQYF,TGTGCCAGCAGTTTTTTATTTGGACGGGGCTCCTACGAGCAGTACTTC
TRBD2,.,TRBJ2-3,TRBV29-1,CSGLPGGVDTQYF,TGCAGCGGCCTCCCGGGGGGGGTGGATACGCAGTATTTT
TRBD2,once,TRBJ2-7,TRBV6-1,CASSEGTSGSYEQYF,TGTGCCAGCAGTGAAGGGACTAGCGGGAGCTACGAGCAGTACTTC
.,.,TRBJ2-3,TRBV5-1,CASSPDLGADTQYF,TGCGCCAGCAGCCCGGATCTAGGGGCGGATACGCAGTATTTT
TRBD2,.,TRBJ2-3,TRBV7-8,CASSKVAGGDTDTQYF,TGTGCCAGCAGCAAAGTCGCGGGAGGGGACACAGATACGCAGTATTTT
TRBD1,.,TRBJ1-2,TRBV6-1,CASSEFGQDLYGYTF,TGTGCCAGCAGTGAATTCGGACAGGATCTTTATGGCTACACCTTC